This T cell receptor beta chain was retrieved from a study of T-cell memory formation after mild COVID-19. TCRdb reanalysed the 5' RACE reads using MiXCR and keeps one entry per CDR3 protein. The sample consists of roughly 240,000 distinct CDR3 sequences, approximately 15% of them appearing once. This CDR3 is 13 amino acids long. The germline CDR1 and CDR2 sequences are GTSNPN and SVGIG (reference sequence). The trim removed 1 base at V and 6 bases at J, leaving 5 bases unmatched. Notes on the study in general: Mostly located in CM and EM were contracting CD4+ clones, with contracting CD8+ clones located in EMRA. Confirmation was lacking for SARS-CoV-2 specificity of second-wave clones that peaked on day 37.

Details on this clonotype: Its antigen is not identified.

Input material: PBMCs or a T cell subset sorted from them (not recorded which). J is TRBJ2-7 and V is TRBV30; 8 nucleotides match TRBD1. The clonotype comes from an adult woman who had mild COVID-19 (a few samples of this study predate the infection). Cell type and time point are not known. In nucleotides, the CDR3 is TGTGCCTGGAGTGCCCAGGGGGCCGGCGAGCAGTACTTC. This translates into CAWSAQGAGEQYF.